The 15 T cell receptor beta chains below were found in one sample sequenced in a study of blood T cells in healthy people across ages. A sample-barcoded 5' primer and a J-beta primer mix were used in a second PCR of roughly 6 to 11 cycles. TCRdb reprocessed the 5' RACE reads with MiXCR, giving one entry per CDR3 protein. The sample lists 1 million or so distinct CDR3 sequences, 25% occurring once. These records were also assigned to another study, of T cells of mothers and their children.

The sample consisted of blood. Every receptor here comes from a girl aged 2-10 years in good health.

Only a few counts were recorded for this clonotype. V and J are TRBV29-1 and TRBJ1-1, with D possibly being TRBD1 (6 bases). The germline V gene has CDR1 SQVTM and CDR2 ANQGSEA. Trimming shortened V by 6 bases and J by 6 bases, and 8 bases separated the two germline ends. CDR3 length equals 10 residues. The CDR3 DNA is TGCAGCGTCGGACAGTCTGAAGCTTTCTTT. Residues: CSVGQSEAFF.

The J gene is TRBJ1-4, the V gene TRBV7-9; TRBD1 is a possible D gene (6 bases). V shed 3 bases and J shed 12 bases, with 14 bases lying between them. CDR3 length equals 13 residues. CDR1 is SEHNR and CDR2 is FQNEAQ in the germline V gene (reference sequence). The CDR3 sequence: CASSLGNRAELFF. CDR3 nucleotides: TGTGCCAGCAGCTTGGGGAACAGGGCGGAACTGTTTTTT.

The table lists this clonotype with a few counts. The CDR3 DNA sequence: TGTGCCAGCAGCATCAGGGGGCCCATGGGGTTGGGCATGAACACTGAAGCTTTCTTT. It specifies CASSIRGPMGLGMNTEAFF. The chain links TRBV21-1 to TRBJ1-1; whether TRBD1, the table's D call, matches the DNA was not checked. TRBV21-1 counts as a pseudogene. The CDR3 is 19 amino acids.

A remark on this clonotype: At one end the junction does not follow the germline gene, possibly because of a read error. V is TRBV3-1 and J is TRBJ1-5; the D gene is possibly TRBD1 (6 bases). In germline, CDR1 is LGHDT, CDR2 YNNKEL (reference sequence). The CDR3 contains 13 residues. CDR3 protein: CAGSQGGEQPQHF. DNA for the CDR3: TGTGCCGGCAGCCAAGGGGGAGAGCAGCCCCAGCATTTT.

The CDR3 sequence: CASSIGQVSTGYGYTF. The CDR3, as DNA: TGCGCCAGCAGCATCGGACAGGTATCGACTGGCTATGGCTACACCTTC. The chain carries TRBV5-1 and TRBJ1-2; TRBD1 matches 7 bases. The CDR3 length is 16 residues. V was clipped by 4 bases and J by 4 bases; unmatched bases: 13. Germline values: CDR1 SGHRS, CDR2 YFSETQ.

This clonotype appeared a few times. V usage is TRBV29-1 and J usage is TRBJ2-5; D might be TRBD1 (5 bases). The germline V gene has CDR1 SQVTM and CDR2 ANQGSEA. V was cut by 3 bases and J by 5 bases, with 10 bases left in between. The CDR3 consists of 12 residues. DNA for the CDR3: TGCAGCGTTGACAGGGCCGATGAGACCCAGTACTTC. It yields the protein CSVDRADETQYF.

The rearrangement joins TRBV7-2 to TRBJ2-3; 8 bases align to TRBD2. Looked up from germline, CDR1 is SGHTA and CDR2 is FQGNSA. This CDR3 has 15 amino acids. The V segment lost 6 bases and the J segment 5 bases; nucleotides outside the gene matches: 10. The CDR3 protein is CASSAGGQLRDTQYF. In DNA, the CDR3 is TGTGCCAGCAGTGCGGGGGGTCAACTCAGAGATACGCAGTATTTT.

The CDR3 DNA is TGTGCCCAAACGGAGGCCTGGAAAGAGACCCAGTACTTC. Translation: CAQTEAWKETQYF. The V and J genes are TRBV7-9 and TRBJ2-1; TRBD2 is a possible D gene (5 bases). The J call is doubtful: the DNA matches TRBJ2-5 better. This CDR3 spans 13 amino acids. Germline V gene data show CDR1 as SEHNR and CDR2 as FQNEAQ (reference sequence).

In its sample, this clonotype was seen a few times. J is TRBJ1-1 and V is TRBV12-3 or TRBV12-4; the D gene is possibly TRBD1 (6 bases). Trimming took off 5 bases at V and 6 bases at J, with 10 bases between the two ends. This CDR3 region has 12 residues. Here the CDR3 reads CASSPTGSEAFF. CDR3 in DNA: TGTGCCAGCAGTCCGACAGGCTCTGAAGCTTTCTTT.

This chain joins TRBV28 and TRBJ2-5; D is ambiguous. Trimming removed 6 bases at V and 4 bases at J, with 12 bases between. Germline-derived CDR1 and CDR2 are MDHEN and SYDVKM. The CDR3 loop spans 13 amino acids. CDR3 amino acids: CASRARVLETQYF. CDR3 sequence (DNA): TGTGCCAGCAGGGCCAGAGTCTTAGAGACCCAGTACTTC.

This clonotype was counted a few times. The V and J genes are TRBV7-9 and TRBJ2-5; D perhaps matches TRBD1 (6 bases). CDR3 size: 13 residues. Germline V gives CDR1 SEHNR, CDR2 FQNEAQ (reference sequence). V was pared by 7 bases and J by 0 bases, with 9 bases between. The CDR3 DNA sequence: TGTGCCAGCATCGGACAGTACCAAGAGACCCAGTACTTC. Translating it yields CASIGQYQETQYF. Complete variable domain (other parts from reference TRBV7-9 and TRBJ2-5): DTGVSQNPRHKITKRGQNVTFRCDPISEHNRLYWYRQTLGQGPEFLTYFQNEAQLEKSRLLSDRFSAERPKGSFSTLEIQRTEQGDSAMYLCASIGQYQETQYFGPGTRLLVL.

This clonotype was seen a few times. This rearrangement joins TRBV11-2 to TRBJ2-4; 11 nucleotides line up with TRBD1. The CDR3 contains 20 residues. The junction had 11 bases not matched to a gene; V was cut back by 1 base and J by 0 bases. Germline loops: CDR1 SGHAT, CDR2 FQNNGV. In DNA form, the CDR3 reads TGTGCCAGCAGCTTAGTGGGGACAGGGGGGGATTTAATAGCCAAAAACATTCAGTACTTC. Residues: CASSLVGTGGDLIAKNIQYF.

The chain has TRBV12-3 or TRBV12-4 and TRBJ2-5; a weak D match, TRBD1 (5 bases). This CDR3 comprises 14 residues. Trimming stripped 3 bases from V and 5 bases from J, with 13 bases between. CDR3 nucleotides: TGTGCCAGCAGTTTTCATGGGGCCTTGGAGACCCAGTACTTC. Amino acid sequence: CASSFHGALETQYF.

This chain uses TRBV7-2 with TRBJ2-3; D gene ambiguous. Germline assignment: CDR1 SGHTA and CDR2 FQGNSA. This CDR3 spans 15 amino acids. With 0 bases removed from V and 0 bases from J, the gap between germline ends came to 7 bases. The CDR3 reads CASSLAPPSTDTQYF. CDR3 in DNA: TGTGCCAGCAGCTTAGCTCCGCCCAGCACAGATACGCAGTATTTT.

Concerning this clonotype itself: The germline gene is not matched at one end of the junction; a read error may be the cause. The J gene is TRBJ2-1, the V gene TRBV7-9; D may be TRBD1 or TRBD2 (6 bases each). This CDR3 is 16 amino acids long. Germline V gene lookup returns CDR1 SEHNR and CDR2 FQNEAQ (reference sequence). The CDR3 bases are TGTGCCAGCAGCTTAATAGGTGTCGGGGGCTCCGTGAGCCCCGTCTTC. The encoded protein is CASSLIGVGGSVSPVF.